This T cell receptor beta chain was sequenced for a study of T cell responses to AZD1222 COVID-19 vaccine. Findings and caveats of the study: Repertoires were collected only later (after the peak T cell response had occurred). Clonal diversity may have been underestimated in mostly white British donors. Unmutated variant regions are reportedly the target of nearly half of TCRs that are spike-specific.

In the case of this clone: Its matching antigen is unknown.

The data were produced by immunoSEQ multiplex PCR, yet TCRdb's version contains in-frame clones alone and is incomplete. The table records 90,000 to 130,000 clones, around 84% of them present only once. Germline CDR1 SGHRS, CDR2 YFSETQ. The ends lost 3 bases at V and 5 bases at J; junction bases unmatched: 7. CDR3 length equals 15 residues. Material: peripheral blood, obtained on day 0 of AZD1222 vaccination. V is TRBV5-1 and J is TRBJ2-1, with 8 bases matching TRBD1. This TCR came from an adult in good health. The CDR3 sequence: CASSSGQVGDNEQFF. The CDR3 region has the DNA TGCGCCAGCAGCTCGGGACAGGTTGGGGACAATGAGCAGTTCTTC.